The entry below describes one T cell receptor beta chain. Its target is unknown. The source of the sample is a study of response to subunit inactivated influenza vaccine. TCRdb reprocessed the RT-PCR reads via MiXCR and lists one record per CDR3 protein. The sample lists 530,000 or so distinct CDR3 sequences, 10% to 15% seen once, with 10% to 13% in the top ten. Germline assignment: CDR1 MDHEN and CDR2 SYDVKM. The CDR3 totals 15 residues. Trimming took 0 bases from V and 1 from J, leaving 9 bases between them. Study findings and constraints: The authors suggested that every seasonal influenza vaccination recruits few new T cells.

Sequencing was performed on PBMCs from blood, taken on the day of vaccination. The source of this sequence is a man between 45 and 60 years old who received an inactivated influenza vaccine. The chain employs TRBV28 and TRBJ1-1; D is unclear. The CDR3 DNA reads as TGTGCCAGCAGTTTATGGTTTAAGGGGAACACTGAAGCTTTCTTT. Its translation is CASSLWFKGNTEAFF.